The entry that follows covers one T cell receptor (beta chain) sequence. Antigen: not known. Here immunoSEQ multiplex PCR was the method, and the copy in TCRdb shows in-frame clones only, minus some. The sample includes about 1.5 million clones, around 95% of them seen just once. These data are taken from a study of shared clonotypes between healthy human individuals. General observations from the study: Clonotypes that were shared across a few donors made up about 5.1% of naive CD4 clonotypes. Rarefaction gave evidence that sorted-subset sequencing remained incomplete despite large depth. Sequencing depth was expected to influence donor clonotype sharing.

In the CD4+ fraction, cells were divided into CD45RA+ naive and CD45RA-negative memory subsets. CDR3 size: 15 residues. Trimming left V 0 bases short and J 1 base short, with 9 bases between. CDR1 and CDR2 (germline): SGHAT, FQNNGV. This clonotype was obtained from a man under 40 in good health. The sequenced sample consisted of naive CD4+ T cells sorted from blood. The subset denotes: CD45RA+ positively selected. This chain uses TRBV11-2 with TRBJ1-1; D ambiguous. This CDR3 reads CASSLDLVGNTEAFF. DNA of the CDR3: TGTGCCAGCAGCTTAGATCTTGTGGGGAACACTGAAGCTTTCTTT.